This TCR beta chain derives from a study of blood T cell repertoires in COVID-19. In the study overall: Specimens from acute and convalescent COVID-19 originated in the United States, Italy and Spain. The analysed material was cDNA or gDNA that came from T cells, B-cell-depleted T cells, or PBMCs.

As originally analysed: Nucleated cell number was recorded as an estimate derived from reference gene primer amplification. Only in-frame clones appear in the TCRdb table, and some are missing; sequencing was by immunoSEQ multiplex PCR. V, J and clone size were drawn from that table, and D and trimming were deduced from the DNA. The sample consists of some 130,000 clones, around 89% of them appearing once. This sequence originates from a man in his sixties with active or convalescent COVID-19. The sequenced sample consisted of peripheral blood.

The CDR3 reads CAWSARTVPPYEQYF. The CDR3 nucleotides are TGTGCCTGGAGTGCCCGGACAGTTCCCCCCTACGAGCAGTACTTC. The genes are TRBV30 and TRBJ2-7; perhaps TRBD1 as D (6 bases). This CDR3 has 15 amino acids. V was clipped by 1 base and J by 2 bases, with 15 bases between them. Germline assignment: CDR1 GTSNPN and CDR2 SVGIG (reference sequence).